This T cell receptor beta chain was observed in a study of T cell responses to AZD1222 COVID-19 vaccine. Study findings and constraints: An increase in Spike-specific TCR breadth and depth was observed after two AZD1222 doses.

TCRdb's table, derived via immunoSEQ multiplex PCR, lists solely in-frame clones and lacks some. The data show roughly 100,000 clones, approximately 90% seen once. The CDR3 consists of 10 residues. Per germline, CDR1 SQVTM and CDR2 ANQGSEA. V was pared by 7 bases and J by 7 bases, with 4 bases of the junction left unmatched. There are a few counts of this clone. The antigen remains undetermined. The sequenced sample was peripheral blood, obtained on day 0 of AZD1222 vaccination. This sequence originates from an adult in good health. V and J are TRBV29-1 and TRBJ2-7, with 7 bases aligning to TRBD2. CDR3 residues: CSGWEGEQYF. DNA of the CDR3: TGCAGCGGTTGGGAGGGTGAGCAGTACTTC.